The source of this T cell receptor (beta chain) is a study of tumor-infiltrating lymphocytes in primary liver carcinoma. Study results and limitations: Pairs of tumor regions overlapped more than tumor-adjacent and tumor-blood pairs did.

Production of TCR beta cDNA used around 0.45 ug total RNA together with a constant-region primer. Construction of TCR beta libraries relied on three successive nested multiplex PCR rounds employing slightly modified ARM-PCR. Running roughly 10 cycles apiece, the first two PCR rounds relied on TRBV1-TRBV30 forward primers together with a C-beta reverse primer. In TCRdb, the multiplex PCR reads were re-called with MiXCR into one record per CDR3 protein. The sample consists of 100,000 or so distinct CDR3 sequences, around 63% of them appearing once. Without any cell sorting, roughly 20-30 mg of bulk tissue yielded co-extracted RNA and DNA. Resecting the tumor surgically was how the patients' primary liver carcinoma was treated. Patients carried chronic HBV infection without prior treatment. To note about this clonotype: Its target is unknown. At one boundary the junction diverges from the germline segment, which might be a read error.

The CDR3 sequence is 17 residues long. Germline assignment: CDR1 SGHNT and CDR2 YENEEA. The rearrangement links TRBV11-3 to TRBJ2-1; unclear D gene. Sequences were obtained from liver tumor tissue from sampling region 5. The subset denotes: tumor region T5, tumor centre. This clonotype was sampled from a woman aged 55-70 years with primary liver carcinoma and hepatitis B virus infection. CDR3 sequence: CTSSLGFGVLSYNKQFF. The CDR3 nucleotides read TGTACCAGCAGCTTAGGCTTCGGCGTGCTTTCCTACAATAAGCAGTTCTTC.